The T cell receptor (beta chain) described here comes from a study of OX40 agonist ivuxolimab in advanced cancers. On the study more broadly: Intravenous ivuxolimab was administered to patients every 2 weeks at 0.01 to 10 mg/kg. Aged roughly 23 to 79 with a mean of approximately 60 years, they were about 78% male. Study-level points and caveats: By week 6 at 0.1 to 3.0 mg/kg, blood CD4+ and CD8+ T cells had expanded clonally. Nonresponders, in some cases, also had low normalized T-cell clonal expansion.

Trimming cost V 2 bases and J 0 bases, with 10 bases left between them. CDR1 and CDR2 (germline): SGHNT, YENEEA. The CDR3 spans 15 residues. Measured with immunoSEQ multiplex PCR; TCRdb has only the in-frame clones, and not every one. The sample includes under 100,000 clones, more than 70% of them seen just once. A word on this clone: Antigen: not known.

The chain uses TRBV11-3 and TRBJ2-5, with a tentative D call TRBD2 (6 bases). The sequencing used CD4+ or CD8+ T cells sorted from blood, collected in a trial of the OX40 agonist ivuxolimab. This clonotype originated in an adult with an advanced solid tumor such as melanoma, head and neck, liver or kidney cancer. The chain's CDR3 is CASSLHSGDQETQYF. DNA of the CDR3: TGTGCCAGCAGCTTACATAGCGGAGACCAAGAGACCCAGTACTTC. The complete variable domain, with remaining parts taken from reference TRBV11-3 and TRBJ2-5, reads EAGVVQSPRYKIIEKKQPVAFWCNPISGHNTLYWYLQNLGQGPELLIRYENEEAVDDSQLPKDRFSAERLKGVDSTLKIQPAELGDSAVYLCASSLHSGDQETQYFGPGTRLLVL.